These 3 T cell receptor beta chains were sequenced from one sample in a study of PD-L1 blockade in urothelial cancer. The repertoire was sequenced with immunoSEQ multiplex PCR; TCRdb's copy has only in-frame clones and lacks some. The data show more than 40,000 clones, about 86% seen once. The specimen comprised PBMCs, sampled around atezolizumab (anti-PD-L1) treatment. These receptors all come from a man aged 55 to 70 with urothelial cancer.

J is TRBJ2-1 and V is TRBV7-8, with 10 bases fitting TRBD2. CDR1 and CDR2 (germline): SGHVS, FQNEAQ. This CDR3 is built from 19 residues. Germline trimming cut 3 bases from V and 7 bases from J; bases unmatched to any gene: 18. CDR3 region: CASSFRVASGRALDNEQFF. In DNA form, the CDR3 reads TGTGCCAGCAGCTTCCGAGTGGCGAGCGGGAGGGCCCTCGATAATGAGCAGTTCTTC.

In its sample, this clone was seen a few times. This chain joins TRBV7-9 and TRBJ2-7; maybe TRBD1 (6 bases). The CDR3 is 13 amino acids. Germline-derived CDR1 and CDR2 are SEHNR and FQNEAQ (reference sequence). V lost 5 bases, J lost 2 bases, and 10 bases lay in between. The CDR3 bases are TGTGCCAGCAGCCAACAGGGACCCTACGAGCAGTACTTC. It is translated as CASSQQGPYEQYF.

In its sample, this clone was seen once. The chain carries TRBV20-1 and TRBJ2-7; 7 nucleotides line up with TRBD1. J was trimmed by 4 bases and V by 4 bases; bases with no gene match: 1. The germline V gene has CDR1 DFQATT and CDR2 SNEGSKA (reference sequence). This CDR3 region has 11 residues. CDR3 protein: CSAIQGYEQYF. CDR3 coding DNA: TGCAGTGCTATACAGGGGTACGAGCAGTACTTC.